What follows is one T cell receptor beta chain and its context. Its target is not known. The DNA is left out, because the CDR3 cannot be placed on it with certainty; the CDR3 is given as TCRdb lists it. The authors took blood RNA from unsorted whole blood and also extracted germline DNA. Peripheral blood, around 4 milliliters, was collected prior to surgery. These data come from a study of tumor-infiltrating lymphocytes in primary liver carcinoma. About the study: Samples returned roughly 3.5 to 7.13 million productive TCRbeta reads, a yield that was similar across tissue types.

The investigators made TCR beta cDNA from 500 ng total RNA, using a constant-region primer. Construction of TCR beta libraries relied on three successive nested multiplex PCR rounds employing slightly modified ARM-PCR. PCR rounds one and two used TRBV1-TRBV30 forward primers with a C-beta reverse primer for about 9 cycles each. TCRdb called the multiplex PCR reads again in MiXCR, with one record for every CDR3 protein. Here the sample spans almost 200,000 distinct CDR3 sequences, 65% being singletons. Study-wide points: Since the samples were bulk and unsorted, the CD4+ and CD8+ repertoires were not compared.

Germline V gene sequence: CDR1 SGHAT, CDR2 FQNNGV. The CDR3 region is 14 residues in length, termini included. This clonotype originated in a woman aged 55 to 70 with primary liver carcinoma and hepatitis B virus infection. The chain employs TRBV11-2 and TRBJ2-7; the D segment call TRBD1 is taken from the table without a DNA check. The sample consisted of peripheral blood. This chain's CDR3 is CASSFGSGTGELYF.